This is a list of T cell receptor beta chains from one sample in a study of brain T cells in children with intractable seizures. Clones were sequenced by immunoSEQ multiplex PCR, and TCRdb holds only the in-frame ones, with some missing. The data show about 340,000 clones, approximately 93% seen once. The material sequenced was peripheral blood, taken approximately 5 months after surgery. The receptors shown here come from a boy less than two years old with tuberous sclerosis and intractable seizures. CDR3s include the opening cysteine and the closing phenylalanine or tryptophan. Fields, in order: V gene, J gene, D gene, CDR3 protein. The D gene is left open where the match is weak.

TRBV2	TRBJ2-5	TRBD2	CASTPAGGRKTQYF
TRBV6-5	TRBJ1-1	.	CAILHGPTGNTEAFF
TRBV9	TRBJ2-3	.	CASSLQSTAGWEDTDTQYF
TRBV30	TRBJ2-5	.	CAWSKRGGQETQYF
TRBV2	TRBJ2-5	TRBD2	CASSGLAGVQETQYF
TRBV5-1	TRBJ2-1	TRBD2	CASTLQRGHNEQFF
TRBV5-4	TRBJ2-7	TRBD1	CASSPPDRGSYEQYF
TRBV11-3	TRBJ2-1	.	CASSLAGTTQAEQFF
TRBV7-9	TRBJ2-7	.	CASSSEPYEQYF
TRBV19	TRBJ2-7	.	CASNSGLPYEQYF
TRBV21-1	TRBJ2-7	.	CASSKRRLDGSYEQYF
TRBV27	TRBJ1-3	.	CASSPFGASGNTIYF
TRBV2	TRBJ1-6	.	CASSVGPGPSPLHF
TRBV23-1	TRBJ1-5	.	CASRDNNQPQHF
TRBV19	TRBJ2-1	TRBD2	CASSDSGGAVNEQFF
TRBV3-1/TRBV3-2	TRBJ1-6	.	CASSTLALNSPLHF
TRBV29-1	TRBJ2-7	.	CSVGTAREQYF
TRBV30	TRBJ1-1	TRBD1	CAWSMDRLGAEAFF
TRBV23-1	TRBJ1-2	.	CASSSFQVPQANYGYTF
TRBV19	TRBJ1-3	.	CASSKGRSSGNTIYF
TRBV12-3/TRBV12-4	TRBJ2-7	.	CASSLPGYYEQYF
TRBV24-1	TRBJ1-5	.	CATSDKGSLSNQPQHF
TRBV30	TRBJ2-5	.	CAWSVPGAGEETQYF
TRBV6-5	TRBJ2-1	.	CASSYGRDTNEQFF
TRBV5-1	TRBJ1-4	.	CASSWAASNEKLFF
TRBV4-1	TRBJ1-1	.	CASSQDPGYTEAFF
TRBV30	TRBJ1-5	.	CAWSVTGTLNQPQHF
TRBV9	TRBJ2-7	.	CASSGGVTGYEQYF
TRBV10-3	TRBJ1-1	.	CAISSAMASGGTEAFF
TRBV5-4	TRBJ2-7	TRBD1	CASSLGTGAYEQYF
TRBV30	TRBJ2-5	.	CAWSPVMGETQYF
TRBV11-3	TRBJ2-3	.	CASSLVLGTDTQYF
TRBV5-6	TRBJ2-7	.	CASSLGSISYEQYF
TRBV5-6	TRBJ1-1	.	CASSLVIGHTTPLSAEAFF
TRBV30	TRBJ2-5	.	CAWNAAVYSQETQYF
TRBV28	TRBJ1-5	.	CAMGAGGQPQHF
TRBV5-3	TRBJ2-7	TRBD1	CARSSRRDSYEQYF
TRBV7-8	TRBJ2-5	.	CASSPHRTQETQYF
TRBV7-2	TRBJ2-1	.	CASSLGRGQYNEQFF
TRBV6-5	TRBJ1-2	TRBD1	CASSYWAGGYDGYTF
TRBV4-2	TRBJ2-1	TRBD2	CASSQAQAGAVYNEQFF
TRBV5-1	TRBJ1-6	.	CASSLGGADSPLHF
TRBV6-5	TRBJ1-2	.	CASSYEGRGGYTF
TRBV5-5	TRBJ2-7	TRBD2	CASSSGGLAGIYEQYF
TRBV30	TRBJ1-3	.	CAWRSGTVSGNTIYF
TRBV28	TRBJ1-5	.	CASSFVAVRHSNSNQPQHF
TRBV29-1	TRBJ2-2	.	CSVEDPDKNTGELFF
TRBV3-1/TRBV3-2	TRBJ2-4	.	CASSQEGGGPTGNIQYF
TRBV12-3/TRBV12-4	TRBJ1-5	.	CASGLPPGPQHF
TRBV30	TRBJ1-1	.	CAWSTFRRNTEAFF
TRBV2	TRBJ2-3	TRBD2	CASSVLAGADTQYF
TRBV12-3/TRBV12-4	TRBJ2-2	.	CASSFDYTGELFF